The rows below give T cell receptor beta chains drawn from one sample of a study of CXCR3-negative and CXCR3-positive naive CD8 T cells. From its re-call of the 5' RACE reads, TCRdb lists each CDR3 protein once, without DNA. This repertoire includes over 55,000 distinct CDR3 sequences. The sequencing input was naive CXCR3+ CD8+ T cells from blood. These receptors were collected from a human donor in good health. Some clones in this sample may be carry-over from other donors' samples. The CDR3 runs from the conserved cysteine through the conserved F or W.

V gene	J gene	CDR3 protein
TRBV6-5	TRBJ1-3	CASSYSRRGNTIYF
TRBV7-3	TRBJ2-1	CASSLTGEQFF
TRBV5-1	TRBJ2-1	CASSLGGGSTYNEQFF
TRBV19	TRBJ1-5	CASSITSGKHSNQPQHF
TRBV29-1	TRBJ2-1	CSVEWGNEQFF
TRBV11-2	TRBJ2-2	CASSLEVGPNTGELFF
TRBV24-1	TRBJ1-2	CATSDFGDSYGYTF
TRBV7-9	TRBJ1-1	CASSLIRQGDTEAFF
TRBV13	TRBJ2-2	CASQEGGANTGELFF
TRBV7-9	TRBJ1-5	CASSLESGVNQPQHF
TRBV15	TRBJ1-5	CATRGQGAQSNQPQHF
TRBV4-3	TRBJ1-1	CASSHLQGENTEAFF
TRBV15	TRBJ2-7	CATSRDLIAGATNSYEQYF
TRBV12-3/TRBV12-4	TRBJ1-5	CASSTGQADQPQHF
TRBV27	TRBJ2-1	CASSPTSTLLDEQFF
TRBV30	TRBJ1-1	CAWSVLTEAFF
TRBV7-2	TRBJ2-7	CASSLGGGASYEQYF
TRBV14	TRBJ2-7	CASSQLPGQGNEQYF
TRBV7-6	TRBJ2-2	CASSPGLNTGELFF
TRBV14	TRBJ2-1	CASSQDRRSYEQFF
TRBV28	TRBJ2-2	CASSLEQSGGELFF
TRBV7-2	TRBJ1-1	CASSFDSDGWEGAFF
TRBV6-2/TRBV6-3	TRBJ2-5	CASGRDSKETQYF
TRBV25-1	TRBJ2-3	CASSGDPSTDTQYF
TRBV12-3/TRBV12-4	TRBJ1-2	CASSPNAGGWGYGYTF
TRBV5-5	TRBJ1-2	CASSLIPNNYGYTF
TRBV7-8	TRBJ2-4	CASSLTGDRGTGGFIQYF
TRBV20-1	TRBJ2-1	CSARDREQSSYNEQFF
TRBV7-8	TRBJ2-5	CASSFFPGMETQYF
TRBV7-9	TRBJ2-6	CATPSGQGPLWANVLTF
TRBV20-1	TRBJ2-1	CSAREGQLGEQFF
TRBV7-9	TRBJ2-7	CASSLPANYEQYF
TRBV7-9	TRBJ2-7	CASSLPVTQSSYEQYF
TRBV27	TRBJ2-5	CASGQHGFRETQYF
TRBV20-1	TRBJ2-1	CSARDRAGDDYNEQFF
TRBV29-1	TRBJ2-7	CSVRTGDSYEQYF
TRBV7-9	TRBJ2-7	CASSPVGSYEQYF
TRBV21-1	TRBJ1-6	CASSKCRGSYNSPLHF
TRBV6-2/TRBV6-3	TRBJ1-3	CASSYDGRSGNTIYF
TRBV2	TRBJ1-5	CASSDRYSNQPQHF
TRBV18	TRBJ2-1	CASSPELLSYEQFF
TRBV12-3/TRBV12-4	TRBJ2-2	CAIQGANTGELFF
TRBV28	TRBJ1-5	CASSFRTINQPQHF
TRBV4-3	TRBJ1-6	CASSPGTVNSPLHF
TRBV28	TRBJ2-1	CASSFSGPPVNEQFF
TRBV3-1	TRBJ2-7	CASSQYRDRDSYEQYF
TRBV28	TRBJ1-2	CASSLIRQGLNGYTF
TRBV4-2	TRBJ1-1	CASSQGTGHTEAFF
TRBV11-2	TRBJ2-7	CASSFRQVGEQYF